This is a list of T cell receptor beta chains from one sample in a study of Ad26.COV2.S vaccination and SARS-CoV-2 variants. Data came from immunoSEQ multiplex PCR; TCRdb stores just in-frame clones and leaves some out. Counted here are around 300,000 clones, around 90% occurring once; the ten biggest clones make up 5.5%. This material consisted of peripheral blood, taken in a trial of Ad26.COV2.S vaccine versus placebo. The receptors come from a person between 18 and 65 years old who received the Ad26.COV2.S COVID-19 vaccine or a placebo. Each CDR3 is given with its conserved first and last residue. The D gene is left open where the match is weak. Clone size is shown for a subset of rows, as once, few, many or a class of expanded clone.

clone size	V gene	J gene	D gene	CDR3 DNA	CDR3 protein
.	TRBV2	TRBJ1-1	.	TGTGCCAGCCTGACCCGCAGGGTCACTGAAGCTTTCTTT	CASLTRRVTEAFF
.	TRBV12-3/TRBV12-4	TRBJ2-1	.	TGTGCCAGCAGTTTAAATACAGAGCAGTTCTTC	CASSLNTEQFF
.	TRBV5-1	TRBJ1-1	.	TGCGCCAGCAGCCAACCTACGGTGGACGGAGGGAGGACTGAAGCTTTCTTT	CASSQPTVDGGRTEAFF
.	TRBV28	TRBJ1-1	.	TGTGCCAGCAGTTTAAAACTCTGGGGGACTTACACTGAAGCTTTCTTT	CASSLKLWGTYTEAFF
.	TRBV3-1/TRBV3-2	TRBJ2-3	.	TGTGCCAGCAGCCAAGGGACTCTCAGCACAGATACGCAGTATTTT	CASSQGTLSTDTQYF
once	TRBV7-9	TRBJ2-1	.	TGTGCCAGCAACTTGATTCAGGGTGCAAATGAGCAGTTCTTC	CASNLIQGANEQFF
.	TRBV18	TRBJ1-1	TRBD1	TGTGCCAGCTCACCACCCATACGGGACAGGGGAACTGAAGCTTTCTTT	CASSPPIRDRGTEAFF
.	TRBV4-1	TRBJ2-5	.	TGCGCCAGCAGCCAAGTGGTGTACCAAGAGACCCAGTACTTC	CASSQVVYQETQYF
.	TRBV7-9	TRBJ1-1	.	TGTGCCAGCAGCCCCCTCGATGGGAACACTGAAGCTTTCTTT	CASSPLDGNTEAFF
.	TRBV7-9	TRBJ1-1	.	TGTGCCAGCAGCTTACGGGCCTCAACTAGGAACACTGAAGCTTTCTTT	CASSLRASTRNTEAFF
.	TRBV10-3	TRBJ1-5	TRBD1	TGTGCCATCAGAGGAGGACAGGGAGAGAATCAGCCCCAGCATTTT	CAIRGGQGENQPQHF
few	TRBV27	TRBJ1-4	.	TGTGCCAGCAGCGCAGATTTCAACAGGCTCAGTGGCGAAAAACTGTTTTTT	CASSADFNRLSGEKLFF
.	TRBV9	TRBJ1-1	.	TGTGCCAGCAGCGTAGGGGGCGGTGGCAGAACTGTGAACACTGAAGCTTTCTTT	CASSVGGGGRTVNTEAFF
.	TRBV7-8	TRBJ1-1	TRBD1	TGTGCCTGGAGGGACAGCATGAACACTGAAGCTTTCTTT	CAWRDSMNTEAFF
.	TRBV5-4	TRBJ1-2	.	TGTGCCAGCAGCTTGGCCGATCTGGCCCAAGATGGATACACCTTC	CASSLADLAQDGYTF
once	TRBV12-3/TRBV12-4	TRBJ2-3	.	TGTGCCACCAGACTTCACCTATCAGATACGCAGTATTTT	CATRLHLSDTQYF
few	TRBV2	TRBJ1-5	.	TGTGCCAGCAGTGATCGGGCCCCTCAGCCCCAGCATTTT	CASSDRAPQPQHF
.	TRBV3-1/TRBV3-2	TRBJ1-6	TRBD1	TGTGCCAGCAGTGGGACAGCAAATAATTCACCCCTCCACTTT	CASSGTANNSPLHF
.	TRBV25-1	TRBJ2-1	.	TGTGCCAGCAGTGATAGCGGCACTTTCTACAATGAGCAGTTCTTC	CASSDSGTFYNEQFF
once	TRBV4-3	TRBJ2-1	TRBD2	TGCGCCAGCAGCCGTCTAGCGGGGGGGCTGTATGAGCAGTTCTTC	CASSRLAGGLYEQFF
.	TRBV5-1	TRBJ2-1	TRBD2	TGCGCCAGCAGGGATCCTAGCGGGAGCCACAATGAGCAGTTCTTC	CASRDPSGSHNEQFF
.	TRBV4-1	TRBJ2-5	.	TGCGCCAGCAGCCTATCCGATTGGAGACAAGAGACCCAGTACTTC	CASSLSDWRQETQYF
.	TRBV7-2	TRBJ1-2	.	TGTGCCAGCAGCTTATCGTGGGACATCTATGGCTACACCTTC	CASSLSWDIYGYTF
.	TRBV4-3	TRBJ1-5	.	TGCGCCAGCAGCCAATACAGGGAGGGCAATCAGCCCCAGCATTTT	CASSQYREGNQPQHF
.	TRBV5-4	TRBJ1-1	TRBD1	TGTGCCAGCACTACGGGACAGATGAACACTGAAGCTTTCTTT	CASTTGQMNTEAFF
.	TRBV7-9	TRBJ1-1	TRBD1	TGTGCCAGCAGCTCTTACAGGGGGCGGTTAGGTGACACTGAAGCTTTCTTT	CASSSYRGRLGDTEAFF
.	TRBV18	TRBJ1-4	.	TGTGCCAGCTCACCAGACAGAGGAAAACTGTTTTTT	CASSPDRGKLFF
.	TRBV4-3	TRBJ1-2	.	TGCGCCTCCTCGAGGGAGAGGGACTTTATCTATGGCTACACCTTC	CASSRERDFIYGYTF
.	TRBV4-3	TRBJ1-5	.	TGCGCCAGCAGCCAAGATTGGCCGGGCGGGCAGCCCCAGCATTTT	CASSQDWPGGQPQHF
.	TRBV19	TRBJ1-1	TRBD1	TGTGCCAGTAGTCCCTATACAGGGGTGGTAACTGAAGCTTTCTTT	CASSPYTGVVTEAFF
.	TRBV6-5	TRBJ1-5	TRBD1	TGTGCCAGCAGCTACAGGGGCCCCCCGTATCAGCCCCAGCATTTT	CASSYRGPPYQPQHF
.	TRBV10-3	TRBJ1-2	.	TGTGCCATCAGTGAGTCGGGGCGCCCCAACTATGGCTACACCTTC	CAISESGRPNYGYTF
once	TRBV9	TRBJ2-3	TRBD2	TGTGCCAGCAGCCCGGCTCTAGCGGGAGCCGCAGATACGCAGTATTTT	CASSPALAGAADTQYF
.	TRBV5-3	TRBJ1-2	.	TGTGCCAGAAGCCTAGGGAGACAGCCGAGGGCCCACCAAACTCCTTTTGACTATGGCTACACCTTC	CARSLGRQPRAHQTPFDYGYTF
.	TRBV6-2/TRBV6-3	TRBJ1-3	TRBD1	TGTGCCAGCAGTCGTCGCCGGGACAGCGAAACTGGAAACACCATATATTTT	CASSRRRDSETGNTIYF
.	TRBV15	TRBJ2-2	TRBD1	TGTGCCACCAGCAGGGATGGGGACAGGAACACCGGGGAGCTGTTTTTT	CATSRDGDRNTGELFF